This T cell receptor (beta chain) was identified in a study of regulatory T cells in long-lasting Graves disease. The study's findings and limits: TCR diversity in persistent Graves' patients was below that of newly diagnosed ones.

Germline-derived CDR1 and CDR2 are SGHAT and FQNNGV. The CDR3 consists of 13 residues. Trimming shortened V by 5 bases and J by 4 bases, and 11 bases separated the two germline ends. This clonotype was counted at least ten times. Antigen unknown. CDR3 regions were amplified by Arm-PCR using iRepertoire HTBI primers to build TCR beta libraries. TCRdb called the multiplex PCR reads again in MiXCR, with one record for every CDR3 protein. This table has approximately 400,000 distinct CDR3 sequences, 15% appearing once. Stated time point: newly diagnosed GD, antithyroid drugs for less than 3 months. Scientists built the TCR library using RNA that was extracted from PBMCs. This sample was also put to use in a study of T cells in Graves' hyperthyroidism and ophthalmopathy.

The sequencing here drew on peripheral blood mononuclear cells (PBMCs), taken at new diagnosis, from a patient treated with antithyroid drugs. The rearrangement joins TRBV11-2 to TRBJ2-5, with D unresolved. The source is a woman aged 25 to 39 with Graves disease. Here the CDR3 DNA reads TGTGCCAGCAGCCCGTACAGCCGAGAGACCCAGTACTTC. It specifies CASSPYSRETQYF.